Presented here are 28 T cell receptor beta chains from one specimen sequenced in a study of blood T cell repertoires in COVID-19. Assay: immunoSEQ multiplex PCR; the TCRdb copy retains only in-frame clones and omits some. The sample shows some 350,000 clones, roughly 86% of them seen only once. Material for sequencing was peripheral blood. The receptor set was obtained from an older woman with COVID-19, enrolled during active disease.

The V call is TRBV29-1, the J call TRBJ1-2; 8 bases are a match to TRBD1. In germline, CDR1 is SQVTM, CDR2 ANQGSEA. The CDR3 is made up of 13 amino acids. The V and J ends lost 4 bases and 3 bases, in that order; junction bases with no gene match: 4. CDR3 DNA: TGCAGCGTTGGTCAGGGGGCCTACTATGGCTACACCTTC. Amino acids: CSVGQGAYYGYTF.

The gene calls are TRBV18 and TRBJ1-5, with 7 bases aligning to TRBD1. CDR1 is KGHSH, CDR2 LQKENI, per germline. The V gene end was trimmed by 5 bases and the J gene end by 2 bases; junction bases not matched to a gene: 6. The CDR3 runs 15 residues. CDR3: CASSEGARGNQPQHF. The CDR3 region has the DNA TGTGCCAGCTCAGAGGGGGCGAGGGGCAATCAGCCCCAGCATTTT.

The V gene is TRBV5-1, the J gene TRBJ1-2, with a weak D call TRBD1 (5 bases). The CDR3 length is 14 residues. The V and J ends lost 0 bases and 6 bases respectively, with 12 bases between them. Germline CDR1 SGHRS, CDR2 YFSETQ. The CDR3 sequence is CASSLDGGLDGYTF. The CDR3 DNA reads TGCGCCAGCAGCTTGGACGGGGGTCTCGATGGCTACACCTTC. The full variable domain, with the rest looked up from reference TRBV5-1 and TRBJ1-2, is KAGVTQTPRYLIKTRGQQVTLSCSPISGHRSVSWYQQTPGQGLQFLFEYFSETQRNKGNFPGRFSGRQFSNSRSEMNVSTLELGDSALYLCASSLDGGLDGYTFGSGTRLTVV.

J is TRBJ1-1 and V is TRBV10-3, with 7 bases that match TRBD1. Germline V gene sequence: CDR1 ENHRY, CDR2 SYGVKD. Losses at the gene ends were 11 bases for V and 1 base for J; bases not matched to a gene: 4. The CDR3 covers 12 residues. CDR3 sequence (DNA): TGTGCCGCAGGGACAGCGAACACTGAAGCTTTCTTT. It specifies CAAGTANTEAFF.

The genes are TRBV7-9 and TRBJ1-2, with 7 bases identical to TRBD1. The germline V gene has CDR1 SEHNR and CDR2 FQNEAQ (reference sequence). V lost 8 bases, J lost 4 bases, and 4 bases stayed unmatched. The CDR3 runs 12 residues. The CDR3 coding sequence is TGTGCCAGCTCTCGGGACAGCTATGGCTACACCTTC. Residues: CASSRDSYGYTF.

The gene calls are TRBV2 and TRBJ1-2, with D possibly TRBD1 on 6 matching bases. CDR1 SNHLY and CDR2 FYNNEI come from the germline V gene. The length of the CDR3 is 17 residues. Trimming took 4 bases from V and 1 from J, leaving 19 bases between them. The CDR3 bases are TGTGCCAGCAGTGGGGGGGGCAGACAGAGCCTTAACTATGGCTACACCTTC. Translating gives CASSGGGRQSLNYGYTF.

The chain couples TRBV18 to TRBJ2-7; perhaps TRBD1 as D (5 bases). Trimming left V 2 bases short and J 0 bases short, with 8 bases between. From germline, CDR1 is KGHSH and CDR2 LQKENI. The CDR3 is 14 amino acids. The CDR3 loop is CASSPNQGSYEQYF. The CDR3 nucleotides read TGTGCCAGCTCACCAAACCAGGGCTCCTACGAGCAGTACTTC.

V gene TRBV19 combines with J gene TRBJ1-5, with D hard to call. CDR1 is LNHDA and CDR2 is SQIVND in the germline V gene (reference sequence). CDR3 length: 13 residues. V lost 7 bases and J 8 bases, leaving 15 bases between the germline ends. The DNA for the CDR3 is TGTGCCAGTACGTCTTGGGCCTTGGAGCCCCAGCATTTT. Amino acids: CASTSWALEPQHF.

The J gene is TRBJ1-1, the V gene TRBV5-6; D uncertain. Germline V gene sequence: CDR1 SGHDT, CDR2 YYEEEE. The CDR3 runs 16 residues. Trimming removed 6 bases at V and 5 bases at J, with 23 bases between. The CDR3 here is CASTQGVRSLYTEAFF. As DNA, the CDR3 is TGTGCCAGCACCCAAGGTGTGAGGTCGTTATATACTGAAGCTTTCTTT. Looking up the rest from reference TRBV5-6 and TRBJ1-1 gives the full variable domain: DAGVTQSPTHLIKTRGQQVTLRCSPKSGHDTVSWYQQALGQGPQFIFQYYEEEERQRGNFPDRFSGHQFPNYSSELNVNALLLGDSALYLCASTQGVRSLYTEAFFGQGTRLTVV.

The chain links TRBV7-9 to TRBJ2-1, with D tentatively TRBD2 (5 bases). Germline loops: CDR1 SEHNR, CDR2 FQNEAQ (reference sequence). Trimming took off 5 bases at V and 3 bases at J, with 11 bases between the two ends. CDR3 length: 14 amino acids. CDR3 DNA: TGTGCCAGCAGCCCGAGGGCCCGCTACAATGAGCAGTTCTTC. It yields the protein CASSPRARYNEQFF.

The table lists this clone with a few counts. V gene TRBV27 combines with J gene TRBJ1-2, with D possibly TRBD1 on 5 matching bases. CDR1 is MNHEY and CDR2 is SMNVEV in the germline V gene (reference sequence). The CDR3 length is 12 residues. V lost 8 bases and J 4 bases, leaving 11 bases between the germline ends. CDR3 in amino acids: CASSGRSYGYTF. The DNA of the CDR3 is TGTGCCAGCTCAGGGAGGAGCTATGGCTACACCTTC.

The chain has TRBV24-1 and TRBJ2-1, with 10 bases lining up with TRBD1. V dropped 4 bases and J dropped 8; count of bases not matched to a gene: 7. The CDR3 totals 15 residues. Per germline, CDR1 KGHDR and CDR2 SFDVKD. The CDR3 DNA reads TGTGCCACCAGTGACTACCGACAGGGGGCGGATGAGCAGTTCTTC. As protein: CATSDYRQGADEQFF.

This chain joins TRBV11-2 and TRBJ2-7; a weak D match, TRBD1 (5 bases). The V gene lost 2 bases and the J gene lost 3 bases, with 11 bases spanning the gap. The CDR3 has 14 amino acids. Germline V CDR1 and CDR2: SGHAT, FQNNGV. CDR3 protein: CASSLNQGLYEQYF. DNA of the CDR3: TGTGCCAGCAGCTTAAATCAGGGTCTCTACGAGCAGTACTTC.

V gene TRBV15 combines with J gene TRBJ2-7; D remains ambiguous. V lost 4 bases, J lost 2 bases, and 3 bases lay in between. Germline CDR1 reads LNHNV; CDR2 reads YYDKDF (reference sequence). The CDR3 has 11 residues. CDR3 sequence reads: CATSITYEQYF. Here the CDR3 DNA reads TGTGCCACCAGCATTACCTACGAGCAGTACTTC.

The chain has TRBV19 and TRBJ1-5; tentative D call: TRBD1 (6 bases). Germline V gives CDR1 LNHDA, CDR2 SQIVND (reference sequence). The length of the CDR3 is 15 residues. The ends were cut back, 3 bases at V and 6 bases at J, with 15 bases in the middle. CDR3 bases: TGTGCCAGTAGTATGAACAGGGAATCGGGTCAGCCCCAGCATTTT. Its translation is CASSMNRESGQPQHF.

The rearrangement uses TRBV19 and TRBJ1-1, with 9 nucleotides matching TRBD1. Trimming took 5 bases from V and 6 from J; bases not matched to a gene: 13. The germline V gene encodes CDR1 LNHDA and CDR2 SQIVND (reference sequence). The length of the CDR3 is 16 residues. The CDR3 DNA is TGTGCCAGTAGTCGAACAGGGGGCAGACAAACCCCTGAAGCTTTCTTT. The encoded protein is CASSRTGGRQTPEAFF.

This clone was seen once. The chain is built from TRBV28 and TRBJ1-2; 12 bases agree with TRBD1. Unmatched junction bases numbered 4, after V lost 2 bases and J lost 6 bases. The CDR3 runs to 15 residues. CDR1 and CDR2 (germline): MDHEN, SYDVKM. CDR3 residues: CASSLPGQGADGYTF. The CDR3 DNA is TGTGCCAGCAGTTTACCGGGACAGGGGGCGGATGGCTACACCTTC.

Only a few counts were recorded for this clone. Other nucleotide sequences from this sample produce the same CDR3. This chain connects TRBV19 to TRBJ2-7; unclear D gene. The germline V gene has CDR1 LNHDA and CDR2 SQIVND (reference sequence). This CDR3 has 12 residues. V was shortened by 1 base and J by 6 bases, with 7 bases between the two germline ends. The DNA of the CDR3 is TGTGCCAGTAGTATAGGCGGCTCCGAGCAGTACTTC. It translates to CASSIGGSEQYF.

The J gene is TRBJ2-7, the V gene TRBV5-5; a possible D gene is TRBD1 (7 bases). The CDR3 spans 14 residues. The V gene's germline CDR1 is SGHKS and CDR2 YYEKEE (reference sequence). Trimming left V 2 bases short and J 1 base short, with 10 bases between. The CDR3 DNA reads TGTGCCAGCAGCTTCCAGGGGGGTTCCTACGAGCAGTACTTC. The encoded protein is CASSFQGGSYEQYF.

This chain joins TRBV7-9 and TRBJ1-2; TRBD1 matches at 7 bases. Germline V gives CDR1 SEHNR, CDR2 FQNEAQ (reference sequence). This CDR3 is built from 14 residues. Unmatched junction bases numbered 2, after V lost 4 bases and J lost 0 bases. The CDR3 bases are TGTGCCAGCAGCTGGACAGGTTCTAACTATGGCTACACCTTC. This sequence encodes CASSWTGSNYGYTF.

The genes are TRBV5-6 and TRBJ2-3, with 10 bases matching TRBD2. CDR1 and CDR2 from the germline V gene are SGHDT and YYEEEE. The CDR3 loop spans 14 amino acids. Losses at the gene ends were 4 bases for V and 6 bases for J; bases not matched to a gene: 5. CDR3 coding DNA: TGTGCCAGCAGCGCATCTAGCGGGGGTGATACGCAGTATTTT. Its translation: CASSASSGGDTQYF.

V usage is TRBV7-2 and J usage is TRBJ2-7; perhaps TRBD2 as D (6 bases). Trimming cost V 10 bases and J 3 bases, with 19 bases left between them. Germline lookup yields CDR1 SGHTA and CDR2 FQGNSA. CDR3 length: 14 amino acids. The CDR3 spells CATPQRRGIYEQYF. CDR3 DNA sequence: TGTGCCACCCCTCAGCGGCGCGGGATCTACGAGCAGTACTTC.

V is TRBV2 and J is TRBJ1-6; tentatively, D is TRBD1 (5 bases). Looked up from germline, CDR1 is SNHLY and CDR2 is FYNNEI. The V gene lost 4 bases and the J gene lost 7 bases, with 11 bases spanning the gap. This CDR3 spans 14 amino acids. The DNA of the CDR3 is TGTGCCAGCAGTGCAGGGTATAAGAATTCACCCCTCCACTTT. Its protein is CASSAGYKNSPLHF. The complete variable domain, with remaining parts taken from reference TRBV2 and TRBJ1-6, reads EPEVTQTPSHQVTQMGQEVILRCVPISNHLYFYWYRQILGQKVEFLVSFYNNEISEKSEIFDDQFSVERPDGSNFTLKIRSTKLEDSAMYFCASSAGYKNSPLHFGNGTRLTVT.

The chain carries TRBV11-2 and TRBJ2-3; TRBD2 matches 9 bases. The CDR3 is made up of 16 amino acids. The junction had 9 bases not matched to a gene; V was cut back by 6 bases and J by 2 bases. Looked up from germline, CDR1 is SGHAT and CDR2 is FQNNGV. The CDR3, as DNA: TGTGCCAGCAGTCTTCCAGCGGGGGGCCCCACAGATACGCAGTATTTT. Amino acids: CASSLPAGGPTDTQYF.

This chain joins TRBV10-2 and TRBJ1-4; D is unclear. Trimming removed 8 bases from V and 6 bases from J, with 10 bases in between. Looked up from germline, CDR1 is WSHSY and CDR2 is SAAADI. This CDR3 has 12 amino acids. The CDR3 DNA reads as TGCGCCAGCCAGGAGGATCATGAAAAACTGTTTTTT. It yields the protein CASQEDHEKLFF.

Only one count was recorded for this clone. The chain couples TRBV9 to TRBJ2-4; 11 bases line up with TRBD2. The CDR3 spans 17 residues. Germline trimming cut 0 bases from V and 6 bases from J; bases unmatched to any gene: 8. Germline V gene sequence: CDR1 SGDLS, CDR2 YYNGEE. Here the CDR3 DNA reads TGTGCCAGCAGCGTAGACACTAGCGGGGGCGAGAGAAACATTCAGTACTTC. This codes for CASSVDTSGGERNIQYF.

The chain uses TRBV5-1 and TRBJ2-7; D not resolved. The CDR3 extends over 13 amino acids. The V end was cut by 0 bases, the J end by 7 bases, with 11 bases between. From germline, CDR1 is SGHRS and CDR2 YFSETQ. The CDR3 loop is CASSLVGRSEQYF. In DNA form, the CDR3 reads TGCGCCAGCAGCTTGGTAGGAAGGAGTGAGCAGTACTTC.

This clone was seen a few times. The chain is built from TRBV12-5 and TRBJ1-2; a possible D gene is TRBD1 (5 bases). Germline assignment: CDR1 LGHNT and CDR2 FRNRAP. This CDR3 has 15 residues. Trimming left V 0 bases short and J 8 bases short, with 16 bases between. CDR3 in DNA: TGTGCTAGTGGTTTGGTACTTGGCAGGGAGGAAGGCTACACCTTC. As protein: CASGLVLGREEGYTF.